The rows below give T cell receptor beta chains drawn from one sample of a study of blood T cell repertoires in COVID-19. The data were produced by immunoSEQ multiplex PCR, yet TCRdb's version contains in-frame clones alone and is incomplete. The table has approximately 260,000 clones, approximately 86% seen once. The sample taken for sequencing was peripheral blood. The receptors come from a man younger than 30 with active or convalescent COVID-19. Both conserved end residues are part of each CDR3. A D gene is named only where the DNA matches it firmly.

TRBD1	TRBV5-1	CASSLGRDRVIYEQYF
.	TRBV24-1	CATGQTPYEQYF
.	TRBV7-3	CASSESGTSGELFF
.	TRBV7-9	CASSPGTDSSYEQYF
TRBD2	TRBV14	CASSQGLAAYNEQFF
.	TRBV2	CASSGQAAVADTQYF
.	TRBV7-9	CASSLNNYEQYF
.	TRBV5-6	CASSLERSSVLTF
TRBD2	TRBV2	CASSLWRGTTDTQYF
.	TRBV2	CASQALSSYEQYF
.	TRBV7-9	CASSLPSTETQYF
TRBD1	TRBV4-1	CASSQEDRGIAEAFF
TRBD1	TRBV2	CASSPRTGEIYGYTF
TRBD1	TRBV7-2	CASSLGDRVFGNTIYF
TRBD2	TRBV5-1	CASSPTSGIVGEQFF
.	TRBV7-9	CASSLAGGQETQYF
.	TRBV6-1	CASSEFQSGTGELFF
.	TRBV6-5	CASTPEPGGSGTQYF
.	TRBV3-1/TRBV3-2	CASSHGGDFNYEQYF
.	TRBV12-5	CASGLGRGYEQYF
.	TRBV5-1	CASRAGGTDTQYF
.	TRBV21-1	CASSTLQGAYDYGYTF
.	TRBV12-3/TRBV12-4	CASSLGLGEAFF
.	TRBV29-1	CSVGQTYEDTQYF
TRBD1	TRBV18	CASSPPSLGQASYGYTF
.	TRBV2	CARDSLSSYNEQFF